This T cell receptor beta chain was recorded in a study of T cell repertoires in cytomegalovirus infection. In the study overall: An indication of both CMV infection and matching HLA type came from public TCR beta signatures.

V was cut by 5 bases and J by 8 bases, with 19 bases left in between. From germline, CDR1 is LNHDA and CDR2 SQIVND (reference sequence). The CDR3 loop spans 15 amino acids. MiXCR, run by TCRdb on the reads, gives a single entry per CDR3 protein. The sample holds 700,000 to 850,000 distinct CDR3 sequences; 32% are singletons and the top ten take roughly 12%. Notes on the study in general: Identification of carriers of CMV plus the relevant HLA was achieved through cumulative public TCR beta family frequency.

Worth noting for this clonotype: The antigen is unknown.

This specimen consisted of cultured CD8+ T cells from PBMCs, obtained from culture after CMV antigen stimulation. This sequence originates from a human donor in good health (CMV status not recorded). Some clones in this sample may be carry-over from other donors' samples. The chain couples TRBV19 to TRBJ2-1; the D is unclear. CDR3 protein: CASSPRAPLGHEQFF. CDR3 nucleotides: TGTGCCAGTAGTCCTAGGGCCCCCCTGGGCCATGAGCAGTTCTTC.